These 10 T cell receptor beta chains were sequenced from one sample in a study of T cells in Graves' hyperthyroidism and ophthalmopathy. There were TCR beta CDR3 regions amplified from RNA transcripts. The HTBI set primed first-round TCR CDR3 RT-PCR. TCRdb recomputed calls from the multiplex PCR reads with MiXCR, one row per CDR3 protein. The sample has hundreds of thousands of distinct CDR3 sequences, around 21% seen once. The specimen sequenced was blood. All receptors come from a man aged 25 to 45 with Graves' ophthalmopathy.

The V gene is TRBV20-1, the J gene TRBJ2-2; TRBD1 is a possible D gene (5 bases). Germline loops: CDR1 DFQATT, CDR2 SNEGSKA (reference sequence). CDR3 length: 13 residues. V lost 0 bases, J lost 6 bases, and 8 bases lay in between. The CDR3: CSARDQGSGELFF. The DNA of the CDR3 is TGCAGTGCTAGAGACCAGGGTTCCGGGGAGCTGTTTTTT.

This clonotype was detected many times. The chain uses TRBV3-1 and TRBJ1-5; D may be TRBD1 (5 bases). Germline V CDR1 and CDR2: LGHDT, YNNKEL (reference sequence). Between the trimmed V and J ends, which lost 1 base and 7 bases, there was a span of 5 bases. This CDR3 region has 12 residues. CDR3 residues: CASSQGGQPQHF. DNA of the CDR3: TGTGCCAGCAGCCAAGGGGGCCAGCCCCAGCATTTT.

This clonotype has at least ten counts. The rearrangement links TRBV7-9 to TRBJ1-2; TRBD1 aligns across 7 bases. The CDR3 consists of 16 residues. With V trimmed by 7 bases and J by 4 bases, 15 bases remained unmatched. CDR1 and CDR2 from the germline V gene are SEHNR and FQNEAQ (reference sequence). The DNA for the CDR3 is TGTGCCAGCACCGACCGACAGGGACCTGAACCCTATGGCTACACCTTC. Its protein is CASTDRQGPEPYGYTF.

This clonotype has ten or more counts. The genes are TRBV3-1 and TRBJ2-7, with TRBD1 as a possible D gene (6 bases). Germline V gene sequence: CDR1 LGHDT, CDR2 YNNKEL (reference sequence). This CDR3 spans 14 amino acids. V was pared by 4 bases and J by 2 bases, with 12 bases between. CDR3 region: CASSPGAGAYEQYF. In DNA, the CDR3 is TGTGCCAGCAGCCCAGGGGCAGGAGCCTACGAGCAGTACTTC.

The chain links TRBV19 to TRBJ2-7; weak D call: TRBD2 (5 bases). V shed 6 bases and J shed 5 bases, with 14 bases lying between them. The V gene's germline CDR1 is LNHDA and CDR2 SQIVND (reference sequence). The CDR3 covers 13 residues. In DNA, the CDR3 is TGTGCCAGTAGATCCGCTAGCTGGGACGAGCAGTACTTC. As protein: CASRSASWDEQYF.

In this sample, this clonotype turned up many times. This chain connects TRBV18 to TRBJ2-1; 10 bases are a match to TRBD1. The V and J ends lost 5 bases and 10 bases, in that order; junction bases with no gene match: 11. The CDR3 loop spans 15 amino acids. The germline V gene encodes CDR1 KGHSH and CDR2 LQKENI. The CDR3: CASSARTGGSGEQFF. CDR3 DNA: TGTGCCAGCTCAGCTCGGACAGGGGGATCTGGAGAGCAGTTCTTC.

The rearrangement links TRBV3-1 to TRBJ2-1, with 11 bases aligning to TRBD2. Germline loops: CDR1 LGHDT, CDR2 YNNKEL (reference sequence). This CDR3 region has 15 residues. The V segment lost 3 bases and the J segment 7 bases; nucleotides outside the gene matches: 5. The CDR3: CASSHSGRALNEQFF. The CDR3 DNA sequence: TGTGCCAGCAGCCATAGCGGGAGGGCCCTAAATGAGCAGTTCTTC.

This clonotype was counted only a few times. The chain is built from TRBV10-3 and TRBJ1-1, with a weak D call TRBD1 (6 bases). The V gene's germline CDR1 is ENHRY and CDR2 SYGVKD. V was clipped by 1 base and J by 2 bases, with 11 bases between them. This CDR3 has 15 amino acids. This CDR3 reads CAISEFSGANTEAFF. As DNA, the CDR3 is TGTGCCATCAGTGAGTTCTCGGGGGCCAACACTGAAGCTTTCTTT.

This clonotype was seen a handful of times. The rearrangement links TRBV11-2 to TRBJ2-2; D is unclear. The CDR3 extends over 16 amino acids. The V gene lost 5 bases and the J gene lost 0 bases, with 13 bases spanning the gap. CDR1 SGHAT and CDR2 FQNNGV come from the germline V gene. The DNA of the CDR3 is TGTGCCAGCAGCGAACACGGTATATCGAACACCGGGGAGCTGTTTTTT. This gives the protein CASSEHGISNTGELFF.

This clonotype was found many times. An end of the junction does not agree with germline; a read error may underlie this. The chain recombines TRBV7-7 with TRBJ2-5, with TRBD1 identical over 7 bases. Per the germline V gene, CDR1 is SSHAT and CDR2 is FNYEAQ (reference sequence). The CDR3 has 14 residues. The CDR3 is CASSLGTDQETQYF. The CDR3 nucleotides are TGTGCTAGCAGCCTGGGGACAGACCAAGAGACCCAGTACTTC.